A selection of T cell receptor beta chains follows, all from one sample in a study of cytomegalovirus exposure and HLA in healthy donors. Sequenced by immunoSEQ multiplex PCR; TCRdb stores in-frame clones only, minus some. The top ten clones hold approximately 4% of a sample with under 150,000 clones, about 82% of them seen once. Sequencing was done on a sample of PBMCs. These receptors were taken from a middle-aged woman in good health and CMV-seropositive. The CDR3 runs from the conserved cysteine through the conserved F or W. A D gene is named only where the DNA matches it firmly. The size of a clone is reported for some rows only, either as once, few or many, or as a class for expanded clones.

v_call	j_call	clone_size	d_call	cdr3_nt	cdr3_aa
TRBV5-6	TRBJ2-1	.	.	TGTGCCAGCAGCCTCAGCGGGTACAATGAGCAGTTCTTC	CASSLSGYNEQFF
TRBV6-6	TRBJ1-5	.	.	TGTGCCAGCAGCAATGGGGGGAATCAGCCCCAGCATTTT	CASSNGGNQPQHF
TRBV6-5	TRBJ2-5	.	.	TGTGCCAGCAGTTACTCGGGCACCATGGGGACCCAGTACTTC	CASSYSGTMGTQYF
TRBV5-1	TRBJ2-7	.	TRBD1	TGCGCCAGCCGACCGGGACAGGCCAGTCACGAGCAGTACTTC	CASRPGQASHEQYF
TRBV6-1	TRBJ1-2	.	.	TGTGCCAGCAGTGAATTTGCCGTGGGACACCTTAATCCCCACACCTTC	CASSEFAVGHLNPHTF
TRBV27	TRBJ2-7	.	.	TGTGCCAGCAGTTCACGCCGCCTGACGGATAGGGGGCAGTACTTC	CASSSRRLTDRGQYF
TRBV15	TRBJ2-7	.	TRBD1	TGTGCCACCAGCGCGCCCGGACAGGGCGGTCCCGAGCAGTACTTC	CATSAPGQGGPEQYF
TRBV5-1	TRBJ2-3	.	.	TGCGCCAGCAGCCCCGGCGGTTTCTCTAGCACAGATACGCAGTATTTT	CASSPGGFSSTDTQYF
TRBV12-5	TRBJ2-1	.	.	TGTGCTAGTGGTTTGAGTAGCGGTCCTTCTGACAATGAGCAGTTCTTC	CASGLSSGPSDNEQFF
TRBV11-1	TRBJ1-1	.	TRBD1	TGTGCCAGCAGCCAGGACAGGACAGCCACTGAAGCTTTCTTT	CASSQDRTATEAFF
TRBV5-6	TRBJ2-5	.	TRBD2	TGTGCCAGCAGCCCTCGCCTGCGTAGCGGGGGAAACCAAGAGACCCAGTACTTC	CASSPRLRSGGNQETQYF
TRBV6-1	TRBJ2-3	.	TRBD2	TGTGCCAGCAGTGAAACTAGCGGGAGGATCGATACGCAGTATTTT	CASSETSGRIDTQYF
TRBV28	TRBJ1-2	few	.	TGTGCCAGCAGTTCCTCACAGGGTGGAGAGGGCTATGGCTACACCTTC	CASSSSQGGEGYGYTF
TRBV5-4	TRBJ2-1	.	.	TGTGCCAGCAGCTTGGGAGCGGATTTGTACAATGAGCAGTTCTTC	CASSLGADLYNEQFF
TRBV9	TRBJ2-5	few	.	TGTGCCAGCAGCAGATCGACAGGTCGAGAGACCCAGTACTTC	CASSRSTGRETQYF
TRBV5-1	TRBJ2-7	.	.	TGCGCCAGCAGCCCCGCCCGAGGAAACTACGAGCAGTACTTC	CASSPARGNYEQYF
TRBV7-9	TRBJ1-2	once	TRBD1	TGTGCCAGCAGCTTAGGATCAGGGGGCGATGGCTACACCTTC	CASSLGSGGDGYTF
TRBV6-1	TRBJ1-5	few	.	.	CASILDRVVQPQHF
TRBV15	TRBJ1-5	many	.	TGTGCCACCAGCAGAGTAGATCAGCCCCAGCATTTT	CATSRVDQPQHF
TRBV27	TRBJ2-7	.	TRBD1	TGTGCCAGCCCCCCTTCGGGACAGGGGACCCCCTACGAGCAGTACTTC	CASPPSGQGTPYEQYF